The sequence of this T cell receptor beta chain was determined in a study of shared clonotypes between healthy human individuals. Regarding the study as a whole: Clonotypes not shared had lower generation probabilities than those common to all four donors.

This clone was found once. As yet, its antigen is unknown. CD45RO negativity and positive selection for CCR7 defined naive CD8 cells, a population that excluded terminally differentiated effector memory CD45RA+ cells. The CDR3 is 13 amino acids. V lost 2 bases to trimming and J lost 2 bases, with 7 bases between them. Germline V gene data show CDR1 as MNHEY and CDR2 as SVGAGI. Profiling relied on immunoSEQ multiplex PCR, and the TCRdb table lists in-frame clones only, not all of them. The sample holds 1.5 million to 2.5 million clones; less than 95% are singletons and the top ten take 1% to 1.5%. This sequence joins TRBV6-5 and TRBJ2-7; no clear D gene. The TCR originated in a man between 18 and 29 years old in good health. Material for sequencing was naive CD8+ T cells sorted from blood. This CDR3 reads CASSYSQAYEQYF. CDR3 in DNA: TGTGCCAGCAGTTACAGTCAGGCCTACGAGCAGTACTTC.